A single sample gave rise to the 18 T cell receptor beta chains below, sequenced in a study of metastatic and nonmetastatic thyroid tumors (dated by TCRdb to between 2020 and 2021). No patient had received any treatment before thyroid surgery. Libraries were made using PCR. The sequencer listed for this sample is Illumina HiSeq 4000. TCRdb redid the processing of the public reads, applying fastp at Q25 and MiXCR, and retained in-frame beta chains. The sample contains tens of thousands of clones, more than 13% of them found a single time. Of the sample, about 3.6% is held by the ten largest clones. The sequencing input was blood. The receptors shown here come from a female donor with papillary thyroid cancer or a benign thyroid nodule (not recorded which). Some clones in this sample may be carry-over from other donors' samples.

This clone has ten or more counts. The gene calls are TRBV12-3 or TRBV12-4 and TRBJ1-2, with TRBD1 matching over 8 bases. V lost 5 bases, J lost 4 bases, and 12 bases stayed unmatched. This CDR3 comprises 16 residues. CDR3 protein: CASSLTGTGEAYGYTF. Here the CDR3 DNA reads TGTGCCAGCAGTCTAACCGGGACAGGAGAGGCCTATGGCTACACCTTC.

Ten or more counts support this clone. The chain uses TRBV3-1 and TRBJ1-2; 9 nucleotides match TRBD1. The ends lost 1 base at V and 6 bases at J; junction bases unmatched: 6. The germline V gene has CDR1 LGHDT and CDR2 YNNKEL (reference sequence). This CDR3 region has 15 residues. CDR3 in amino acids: CASSQVRGQGDGYTF. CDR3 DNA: TGTGCCAGCAGCCAAGTCCGGGGACAGGGAGATGGCTACACCTTC.

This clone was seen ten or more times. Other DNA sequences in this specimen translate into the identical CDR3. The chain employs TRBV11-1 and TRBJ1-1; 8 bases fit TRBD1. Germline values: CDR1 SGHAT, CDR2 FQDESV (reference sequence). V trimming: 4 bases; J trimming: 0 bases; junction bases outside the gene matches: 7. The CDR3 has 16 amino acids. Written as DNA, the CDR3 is TGTGCCAGCAGCTCGGGACAGGACCTCCTGAACACTGAAGCTTTCTTT. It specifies CASSSGQDLLNTEAFF.

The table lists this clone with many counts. CDR3 in DNA: TGTGCCAGTAGAGAGACAGGGAGGGGGACCGGGGAGCTGTTTTTT. Its translation: CASRETGRGTGELFF. This rearrangement joins TRBV19 to TRBJ2-2; D could derive from TRBD1 or TRBD2 (7 bases each). The length of the CDR3 is 15 residues. CDR1 and CDR2 from the germline V gene are LNHDA and SQIVND (reference sequence). Trimming took off 6 bases at V and 5 bases at J, with 16 bases between the two ends. Drawing the rest from reference TRBV19 and TRBJ2-2, the complete variable domain is DGGITQSPKYLFRKEGQNVTLSCEQNLNHDAMYWYRQDPGQGLRLIYYSQIVNDFQKGDIAEGYSVSREKKESFPLTVTSAQKNPTAFYLCASRETGRGTGELFFGEGSRLTVL.

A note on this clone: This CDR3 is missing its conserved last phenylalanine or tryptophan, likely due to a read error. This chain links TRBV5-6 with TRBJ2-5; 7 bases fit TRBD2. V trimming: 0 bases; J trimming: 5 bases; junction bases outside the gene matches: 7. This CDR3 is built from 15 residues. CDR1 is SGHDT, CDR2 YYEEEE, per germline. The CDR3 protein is CASSLGTGRDETQYL. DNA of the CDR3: TGTGCCAGCAGCTTGGGGACGGGGAGGGACGAGACCCAGTACTTA.

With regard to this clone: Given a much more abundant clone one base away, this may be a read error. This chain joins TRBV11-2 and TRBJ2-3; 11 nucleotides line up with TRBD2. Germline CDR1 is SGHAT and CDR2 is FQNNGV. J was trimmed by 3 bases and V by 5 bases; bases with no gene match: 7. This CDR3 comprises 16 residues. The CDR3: CASSARLAGRTDTQYF. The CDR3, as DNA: TGTGCCAGCAGCGCACGACTAGCGGGGAGAACAGATACGCAGTATTTT.

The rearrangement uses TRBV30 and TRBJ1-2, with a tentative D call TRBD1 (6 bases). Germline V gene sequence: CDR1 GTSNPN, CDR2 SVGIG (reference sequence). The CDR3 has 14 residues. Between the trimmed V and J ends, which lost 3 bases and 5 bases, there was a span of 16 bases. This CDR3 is CAWSLITGPYGYTF. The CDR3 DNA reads TGTGCCTGGAGCCTAATAACAGGGCCGTATGGCTACACCTTC.

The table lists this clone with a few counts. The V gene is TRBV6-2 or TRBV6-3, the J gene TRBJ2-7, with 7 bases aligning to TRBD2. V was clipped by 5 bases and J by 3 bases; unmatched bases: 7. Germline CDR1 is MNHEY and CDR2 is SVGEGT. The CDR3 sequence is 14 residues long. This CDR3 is CASSGTIWGYEQYF. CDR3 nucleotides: TGTGCCAGCAGTGGGACTATCTGGGGCTACGAGCAGTACTTC.

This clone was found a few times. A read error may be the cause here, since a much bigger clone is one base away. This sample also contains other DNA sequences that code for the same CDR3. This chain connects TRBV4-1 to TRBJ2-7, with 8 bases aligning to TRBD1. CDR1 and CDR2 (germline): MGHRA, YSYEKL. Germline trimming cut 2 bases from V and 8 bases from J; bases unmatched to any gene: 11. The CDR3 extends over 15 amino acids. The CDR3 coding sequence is TGCGCCAGCAGCCAAATACCGGGGCAGGGGGCCAAGCAGTACTTC. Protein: CASSQIPGQGAKQYF.

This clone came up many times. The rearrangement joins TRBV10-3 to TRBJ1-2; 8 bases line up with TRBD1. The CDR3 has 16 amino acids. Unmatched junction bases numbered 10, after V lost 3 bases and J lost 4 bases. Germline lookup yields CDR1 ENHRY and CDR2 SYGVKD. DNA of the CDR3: TGTGCCATCAGTGACCCGGACAGGGACAAAGGCTATGGCTACACCTTC. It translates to CAISDPDRDKGYGYTF.

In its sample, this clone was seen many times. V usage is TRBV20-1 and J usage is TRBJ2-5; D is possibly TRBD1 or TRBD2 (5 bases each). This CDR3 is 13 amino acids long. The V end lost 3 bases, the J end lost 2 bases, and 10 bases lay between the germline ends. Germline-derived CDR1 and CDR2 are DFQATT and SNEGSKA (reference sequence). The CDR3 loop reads CSASFGGQETQYF. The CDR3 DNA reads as TGCAGTGCTAGTTTTGGGGGTCAAGAGACCCAGTACTTC.

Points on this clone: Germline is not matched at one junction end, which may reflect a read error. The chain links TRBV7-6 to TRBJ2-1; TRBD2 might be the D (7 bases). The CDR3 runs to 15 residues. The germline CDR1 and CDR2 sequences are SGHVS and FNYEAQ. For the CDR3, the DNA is TGTGCCAGCAGCTTAGTTAGGGGGGGTGGCCATGATCAGTTCTTC. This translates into CASSLVRGGGHDQFF.

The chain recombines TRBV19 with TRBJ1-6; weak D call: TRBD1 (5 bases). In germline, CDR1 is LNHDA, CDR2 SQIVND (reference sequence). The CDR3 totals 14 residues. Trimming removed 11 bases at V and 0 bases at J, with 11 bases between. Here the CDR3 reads CASGTTSYNSPLHF. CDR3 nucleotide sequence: TGTGCCTCGGGGACTACCTCCTATAATTCACCCCTCCACTTT. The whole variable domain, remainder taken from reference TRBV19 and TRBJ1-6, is DGGITQSPKYLFRKEGQNVTLSCEQNLNHDAMYWYRQDPGQGLRLIYYSQIVNDFQKGDIAEGYSVSREKKESFPLTVTSAQKNPTAFYLCASGTTSYNSPLHFGNGTRLTVT.

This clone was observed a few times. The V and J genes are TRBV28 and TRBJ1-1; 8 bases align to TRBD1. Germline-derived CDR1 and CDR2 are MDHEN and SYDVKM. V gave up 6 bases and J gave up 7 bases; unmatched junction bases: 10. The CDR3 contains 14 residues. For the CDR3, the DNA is TGTGCCAGCAGGCTACGCAGGGGGCTCATTGAAGCTTTCTTT. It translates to CASRLRRGLIEAFF.

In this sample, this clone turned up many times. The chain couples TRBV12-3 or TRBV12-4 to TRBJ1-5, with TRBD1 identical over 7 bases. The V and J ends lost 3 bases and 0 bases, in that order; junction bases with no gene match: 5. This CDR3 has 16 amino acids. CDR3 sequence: CASSFGTAYSNQPQHF. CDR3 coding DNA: TGTGCCAGCAGTTTTGGGACAGCCTATAGCAATCAGCCCCAGCATTTT.

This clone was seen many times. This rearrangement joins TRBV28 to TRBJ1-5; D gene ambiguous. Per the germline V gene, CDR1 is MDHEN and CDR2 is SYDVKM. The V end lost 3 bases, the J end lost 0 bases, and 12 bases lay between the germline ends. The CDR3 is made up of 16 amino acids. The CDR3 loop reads CASSFSGPTSNQPQHF. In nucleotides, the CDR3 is TGTGCCAGCAGTTTCTCTGGACCGACTAGCAATCAGCCCCAGCATTTT.

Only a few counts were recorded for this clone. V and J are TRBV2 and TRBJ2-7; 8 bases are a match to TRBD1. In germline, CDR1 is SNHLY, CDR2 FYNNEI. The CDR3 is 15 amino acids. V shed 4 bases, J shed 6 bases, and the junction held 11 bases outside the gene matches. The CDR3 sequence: CASSAITGGWGEQYF. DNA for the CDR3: TGTGCCAGCAGTGCGATAACAGGGGGATGGGGCGAGCAGTACTTC.

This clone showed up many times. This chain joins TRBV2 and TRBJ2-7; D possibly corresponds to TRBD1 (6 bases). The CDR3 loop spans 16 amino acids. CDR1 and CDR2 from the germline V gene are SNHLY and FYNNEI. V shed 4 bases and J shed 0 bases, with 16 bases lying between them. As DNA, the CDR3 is TGTGCCAGCAGTGGGCTGACAGGTTTTAGCTCCTACGAGCAGTACTTC. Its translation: CASSGLTGFSSYEQYF. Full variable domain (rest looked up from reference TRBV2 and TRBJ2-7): EPEVTQTPSHQVTQMGQEVILRCVPISNHLYFYWYRQILGQKVEFLVSFYNNEISEKSEIFDDQFSVERPDGSNFTLKIRSTKLEDSAMYFCASSGLTGFSSYEQYFGPGTRLTVT.